The rows below give T cell receptor beta chains drawn from one sample of a study of T cell responses to AZD1222 COVID-19 vaccine. Profiled with immunoSEQ multiplex PCR; TCRdb holds only in-frame clones, not every one. The data contain roughly 120,000 clones, about 89% of them singletons. Source: peripheral blood, taken on day 0 of AZD1222 vaccination. The source of these receptors is an adult in good health. The CDR3 runs from the conserved cysteine through the conserved F or W. D genes are given only for firm matches. Rows give clone size only sometimes, using once, few, many, or a class for an expanded clone.

D gene: -; V gene: TRBV9; clone size: -; J gene: TRBJ2-1; CDR3 protein: CASSVATDSVDAYNEQFF; CDR3 DNA: TGTGCCAGCAGCGTAGCCACAGATAGTGTGGACGCCTACAATGAGCAGTTCTTC
D gene: TRBD2; V gene: TRBV4-1; clone size: -; J gene: TRBJ2-1; CDR3 protein: CASSHAPGLAGQSSYNEQFF; CDR3 DNA: TGCGCCAGCAGCCATGCCCCGGGACTAGCGGGACAAAGCTCCTACAATGAGCAGTTCTTC
D gene: -; V gene: TRBV5-6; clone size: -; J gene: TRBJ2-5; CDR3 protein: CASSLYVLETQYF; CDR3 DNA: TGTGCCAGCAGCTTATACGTATTGGAGACCCAGTACTTC
D gene: -; V gene: TRBV5-1; clone size: -; J gene: TRBJ1-4; CDR3 protein: CASSYRDGNEKLFF; CDR3 DNA: TGCGCCAGCAGCTACCGGGACGGTAATGAAAAACTGTTTTTT
D gene: TRBD1; V gene: TRBV10-3; clone size: -; J gene: TRBJ2-7; CDR3 protein: CAISVETGAAEQYF; CDR3 DNA: TGTGCCATCAGTGTAGAGACAGGGGCCGCCGAGCAGTACTTC
D gene: -; V gene: TRBV12-3/TRBV12-4; clone size: -; J gene: TRBJ1-1; CDR3 protein: CASSLLGPTEAFF; CDR3 DNA: TGTGCCAGCAGTTTGCTGGGACCCACTGAAGCTTTCTTT
D gene: -; V gene: TRBV5-1; clone size: once; J gene: TRBJ1-1; CDR3 protein: CASTNQGNTEAFF; CDR3 DNA: TGCGCCAGCACCAATCAGGGGAACACTGAAGCTTTCTTT
D gene: TRBD1; V gene: TRBV10-3; clone size: -; J gene: TRBJ1-4; CDR3 protein: CAISDKGARDEKLFF; CDR3 DNA: TGTGCCATCAGTGACAAGGGGGCAAGGGATGAAAAACTGTTTTTT
D gene: TRBD1; V gene: TRBV5-1; clone size: -; J gene: TRBJ1-2; CDR3 protein: CASSTRTGRVEYGYTF; CDR3 DNA: TGCGCCAGCAGCACGCGGACAGGGAGGGTAGAGTATGGCTACACCTTC
D gene: -; V gene: TRBV5-4; clone size: -; J gene: TRBJ2-2; CDR3 protein: CASSPISDTGELFF; CDR3 DNA: TGTGCCAGCAGCCCGATCAGTGACACCGGGGAGCTGTTTTTT
D gene: TRBD1; V gene: TRBV5-1; clone size: few; J gene: TRBJ1-1; CDR3 protein: CASSPGTGGLNTEAFF; CDR3 DNA: TGCGCCAGCAGCCCCGGGACAGGGGGCCTGAACACTGAAGCTTTCTTT
D gene: -; V gene: TRBV5-1; clone size: -; J gene: TRBJ2-6; CDR3 protein: CASPLTHSGANVLTF; CDR3 DNA: TGCGCCAGCCCACTTACTCACTCTGGGGCCAACGTCCTGACTTTC